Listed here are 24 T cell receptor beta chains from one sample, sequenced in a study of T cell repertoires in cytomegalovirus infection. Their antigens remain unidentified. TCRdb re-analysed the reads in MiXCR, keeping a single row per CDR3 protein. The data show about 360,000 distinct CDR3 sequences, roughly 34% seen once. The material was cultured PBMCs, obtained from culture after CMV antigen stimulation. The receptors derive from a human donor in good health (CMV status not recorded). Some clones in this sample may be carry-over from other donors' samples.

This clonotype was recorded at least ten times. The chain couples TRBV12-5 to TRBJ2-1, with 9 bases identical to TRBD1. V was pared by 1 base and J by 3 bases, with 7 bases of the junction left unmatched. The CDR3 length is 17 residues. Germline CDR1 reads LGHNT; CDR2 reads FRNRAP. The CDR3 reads CASGLGVRQGVYNEQFF. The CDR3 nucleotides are TGTGCTAGTGGTTTGGGGGTCCGACAGGGGGTCTACAATGAGCAGTTCTTC.

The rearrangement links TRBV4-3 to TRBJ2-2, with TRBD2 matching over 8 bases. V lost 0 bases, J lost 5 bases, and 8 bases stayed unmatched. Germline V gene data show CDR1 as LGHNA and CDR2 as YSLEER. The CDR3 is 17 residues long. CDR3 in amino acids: CASSQDLGLVITGELFF. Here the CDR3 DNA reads TGCGCCAGCAGCCAAGATTTGGGACTAGTTATTACCGGGGAGCTGTTTTTT.

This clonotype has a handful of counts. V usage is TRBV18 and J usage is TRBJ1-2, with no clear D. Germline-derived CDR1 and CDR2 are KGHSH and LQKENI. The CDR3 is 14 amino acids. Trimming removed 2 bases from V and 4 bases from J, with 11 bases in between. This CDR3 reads CASSPDRQIYGYTF. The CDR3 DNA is TGTGCCAGCTCACCAGATCGGCAGATCTATGGCTACACCTTC.

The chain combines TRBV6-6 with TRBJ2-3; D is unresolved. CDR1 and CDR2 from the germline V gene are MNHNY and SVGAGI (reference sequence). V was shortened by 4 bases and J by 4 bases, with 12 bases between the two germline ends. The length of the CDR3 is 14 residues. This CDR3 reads CASSLRLRSDTQYF. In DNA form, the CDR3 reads TGTGCCAGCAGTTTGAGACTCAGATCAGATACGCAGTATTTT.

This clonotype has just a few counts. CDR3 coding DNA: TGTGCCAGCAAAGCGGGAGGACCCACCGAGCAGTACGTC. Translation gives CASKAGGPTEQYV. The rearrangement uses TRBV6-2 or TRBV6-3 and TRBJ2-7; 9 bases align to TRBD2. V was pared by 7 bases and J by 6 bases, with 7 bases of the junction left unmatched. The germline gives CDR1 MNHEY, CDR2 SVGEGT. The CDR3 loop spans 13 amino acids.

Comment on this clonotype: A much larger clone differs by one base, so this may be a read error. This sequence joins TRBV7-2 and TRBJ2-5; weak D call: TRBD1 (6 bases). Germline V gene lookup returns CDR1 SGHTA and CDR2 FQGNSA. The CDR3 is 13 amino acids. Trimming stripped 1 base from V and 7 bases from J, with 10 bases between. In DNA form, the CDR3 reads TGTGCCAGCAGCTTAGGGGGGCCTGGGACCCAGTACTTC. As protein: CASSLGGPGTQYF.

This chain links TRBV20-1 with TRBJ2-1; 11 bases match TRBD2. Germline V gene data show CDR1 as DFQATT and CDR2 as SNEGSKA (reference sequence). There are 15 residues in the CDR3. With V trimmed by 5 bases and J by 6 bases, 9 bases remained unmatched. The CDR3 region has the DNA TGCAGTGCTCTTCTTAGCGGGAGGGTTAGCAATGAGCAGTTCTTC. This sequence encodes CSALLSGRVSNEQFF.

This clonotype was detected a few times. As DNA, the CDR3 is TGTGCCAGCAGACCTGGTGGGGGAGACTATGGCTACACCTTC. Encoded protein: CASRPGGGDYGYTF. The chain recombines TRBV7-2 with TRBJ1-2; perhaps TRBD1 as D (5 bases). Germline lookup yields CDR1 SGHTA and CDR2 FQGNSA. CDR3 size: 14 residues. V shed 6 bases and J shed 3 bases, with 14 bases lying between them.

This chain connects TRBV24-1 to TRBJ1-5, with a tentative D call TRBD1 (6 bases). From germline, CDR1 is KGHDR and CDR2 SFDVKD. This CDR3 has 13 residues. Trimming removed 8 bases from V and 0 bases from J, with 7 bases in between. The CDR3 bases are TGTGCCACCAACAGGGATAGCAATCAGCCCCAGCATTTT. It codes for CATNRDSNQPQHF.

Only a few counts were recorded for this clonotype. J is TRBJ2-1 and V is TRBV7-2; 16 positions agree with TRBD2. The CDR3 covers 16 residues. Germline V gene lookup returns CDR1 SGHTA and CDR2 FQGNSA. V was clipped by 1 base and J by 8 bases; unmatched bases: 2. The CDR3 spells CASSLGGTSGRDEQFF. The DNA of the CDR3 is TGTGCCAGCAGCTTAGGGGGGACTAGCGGGAGGGATGAGCAGTTCTTC.

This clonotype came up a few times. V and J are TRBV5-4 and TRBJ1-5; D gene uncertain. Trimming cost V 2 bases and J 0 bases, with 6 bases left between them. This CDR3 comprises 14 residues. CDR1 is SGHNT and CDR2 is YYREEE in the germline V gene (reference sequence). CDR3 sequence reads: CASSLLGSNQPQHF. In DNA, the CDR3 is TGTGCCAGCAGCTTACTGGGTAGCAATCAGCCCCAGCATTTT.

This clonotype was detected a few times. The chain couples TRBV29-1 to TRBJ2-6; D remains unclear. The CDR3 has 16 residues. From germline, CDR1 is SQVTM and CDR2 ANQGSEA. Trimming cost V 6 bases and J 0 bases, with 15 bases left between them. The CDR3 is CSVRTSVSSGANVLTF. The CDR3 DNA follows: TGCAGCGTACGGACGTCCGTAAGCTCTGGGGCCAACGTCCTGACTTTC.

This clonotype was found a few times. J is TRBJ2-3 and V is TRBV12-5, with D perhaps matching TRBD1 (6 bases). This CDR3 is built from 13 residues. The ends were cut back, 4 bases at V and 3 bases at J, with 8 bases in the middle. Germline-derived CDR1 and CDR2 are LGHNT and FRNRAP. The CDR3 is CASGSTGTDTQYF. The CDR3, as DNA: TGTGCTAGTGGTTCCACAGGGACAGATACGCAGTATTTT.

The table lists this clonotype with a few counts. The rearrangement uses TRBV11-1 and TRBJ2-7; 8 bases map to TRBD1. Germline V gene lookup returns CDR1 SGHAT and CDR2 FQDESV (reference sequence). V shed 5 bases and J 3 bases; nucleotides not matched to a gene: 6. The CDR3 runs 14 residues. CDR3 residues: CASSLGDRHYEQYF. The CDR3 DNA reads TGTGCCAGCAGCCTTGGGGACAGGCACTACGAGCAGTACTTC.

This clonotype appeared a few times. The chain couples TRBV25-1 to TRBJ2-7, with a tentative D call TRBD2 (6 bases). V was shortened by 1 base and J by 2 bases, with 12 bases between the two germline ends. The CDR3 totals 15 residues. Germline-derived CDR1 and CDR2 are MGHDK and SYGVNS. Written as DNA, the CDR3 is TGTGCCAGCAGTGAATCGAAGGGACTTGCCTACGAGCAGTACTTC. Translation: CASSESKGLAYEQYF.

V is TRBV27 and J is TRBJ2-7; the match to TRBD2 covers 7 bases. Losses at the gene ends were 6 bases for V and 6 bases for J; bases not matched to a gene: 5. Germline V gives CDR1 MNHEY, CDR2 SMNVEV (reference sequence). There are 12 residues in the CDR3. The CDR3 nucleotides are TGTGCCAGCAGAGCGGGAACCCTCGAGCAGTACTTC. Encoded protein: CASRAGTLEQYF.

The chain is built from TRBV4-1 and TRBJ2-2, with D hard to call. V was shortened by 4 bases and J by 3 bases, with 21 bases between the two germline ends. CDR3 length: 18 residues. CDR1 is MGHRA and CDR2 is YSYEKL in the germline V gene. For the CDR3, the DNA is TGCGCCAGCAGCCCAAGAACATTCCGGAAATCCTACACCGGGGAGCTGTTTTTT. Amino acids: CASSPRTFRKSYTGELFF.

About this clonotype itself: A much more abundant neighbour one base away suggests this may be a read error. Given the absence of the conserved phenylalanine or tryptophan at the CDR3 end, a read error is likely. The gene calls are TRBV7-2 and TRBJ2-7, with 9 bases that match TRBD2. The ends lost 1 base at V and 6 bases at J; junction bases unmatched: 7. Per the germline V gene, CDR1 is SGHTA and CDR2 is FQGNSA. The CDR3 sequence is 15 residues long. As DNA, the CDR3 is TGTGCCAGCAGCTTAGTTAGCGGGAGAGTCGGCGAGCAGTACCTC. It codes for CASSLVSGRVGEQYL.

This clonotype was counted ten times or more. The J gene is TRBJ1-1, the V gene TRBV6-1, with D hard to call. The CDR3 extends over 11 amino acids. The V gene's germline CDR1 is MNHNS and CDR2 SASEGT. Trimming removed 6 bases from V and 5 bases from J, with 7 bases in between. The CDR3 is CASRLGTEAFF. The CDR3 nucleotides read TGTGCCAGCAGATTGGGGACTGAAGCTTTCTTT.

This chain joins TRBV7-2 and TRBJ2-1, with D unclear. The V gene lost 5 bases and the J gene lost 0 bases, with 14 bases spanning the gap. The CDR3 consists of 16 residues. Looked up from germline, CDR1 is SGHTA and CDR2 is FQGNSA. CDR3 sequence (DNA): TGTGCCAGCAGCCCCCATAGTCGTAGCTCCTACAATGAGCAGTTCTTC. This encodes CASSPHSRSSYNEQFF. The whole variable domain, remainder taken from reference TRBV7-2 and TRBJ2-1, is GAGVSQSPSNKVTEKGKDVELRCDPISGHTALYWYRQSLGQGLEFLIYFQGNSAPDKSGLPSDRFSAERTGGSVSTLTIQRTQQEDSAVYLCASSPHSRSSYNEQFFGPGTRLTVL.

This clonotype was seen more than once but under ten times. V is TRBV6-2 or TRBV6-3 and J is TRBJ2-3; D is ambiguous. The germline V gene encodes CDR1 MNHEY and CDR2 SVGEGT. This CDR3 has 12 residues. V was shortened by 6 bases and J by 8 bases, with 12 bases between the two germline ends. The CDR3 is CASSYRSGTQYF. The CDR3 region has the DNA TGTGCCAGCAGCTACCGGAGTGGTACGCAGTATTTT.

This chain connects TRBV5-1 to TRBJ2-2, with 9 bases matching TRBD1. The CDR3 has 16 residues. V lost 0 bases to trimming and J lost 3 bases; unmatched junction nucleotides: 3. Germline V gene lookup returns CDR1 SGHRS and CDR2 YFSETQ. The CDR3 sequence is CASSLAGQGYTGELFF. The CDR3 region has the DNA TGCGCCAGCAGCTTGGCGGGACAGGGCTACACCGGGGAGCTGTTTTTT.

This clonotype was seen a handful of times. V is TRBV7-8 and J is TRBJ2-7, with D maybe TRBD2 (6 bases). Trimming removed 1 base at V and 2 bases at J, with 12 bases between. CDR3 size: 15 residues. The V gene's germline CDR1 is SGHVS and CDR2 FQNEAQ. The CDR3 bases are TGTGCCAGCAGCTTAGTGGGCAGGAGGGCCTACGAGCAGTACTTC. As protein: CASSLVGRRAYEQYF.

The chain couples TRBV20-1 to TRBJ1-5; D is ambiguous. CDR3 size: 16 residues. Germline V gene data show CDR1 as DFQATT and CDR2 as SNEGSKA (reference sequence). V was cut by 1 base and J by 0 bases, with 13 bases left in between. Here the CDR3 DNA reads TGCAGTGCTAGAGGAAACCTAGCCTATAGCAATCAGCCCCAGCATTTT. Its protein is CSARGNLAYSNQPQHF.